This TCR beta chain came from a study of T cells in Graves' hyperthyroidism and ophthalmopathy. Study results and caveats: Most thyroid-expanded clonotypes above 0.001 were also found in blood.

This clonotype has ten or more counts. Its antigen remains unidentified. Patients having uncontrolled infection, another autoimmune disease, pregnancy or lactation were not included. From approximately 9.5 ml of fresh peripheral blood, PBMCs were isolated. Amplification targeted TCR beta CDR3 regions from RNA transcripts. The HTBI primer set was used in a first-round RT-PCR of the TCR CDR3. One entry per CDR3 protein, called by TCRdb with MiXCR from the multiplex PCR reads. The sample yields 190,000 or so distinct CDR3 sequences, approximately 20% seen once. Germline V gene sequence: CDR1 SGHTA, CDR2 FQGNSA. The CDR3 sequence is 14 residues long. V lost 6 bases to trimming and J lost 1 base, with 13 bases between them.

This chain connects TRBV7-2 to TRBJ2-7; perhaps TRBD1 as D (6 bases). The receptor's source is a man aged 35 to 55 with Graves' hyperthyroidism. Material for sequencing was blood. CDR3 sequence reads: CASREDSVSYEQYF. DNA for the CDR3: TGTGCCAGCAGGGAGGACAGCGTGTCCTACGAGCAGTACTTC.